This T cell receptor (beta chain) was profiled in a study of technical replicates of blood from several donors. The V end lost 0 bases, the J end lost 5 bases, and 13 bases lay between the germline ends. This CDR3 region has 16 residues. In germline, CDR1 is MNHEY, CDR2 SVGAGI. TCRdb's table, derived via immunoSEQ multiplex PCR, lists solely in-frame clones and lacks some. Of around 77,000 clones listed, around 90% are singletons. The sequence was obtained from a human donor in good health. The chain uses TRBV6-5 and TRBJ2-2; possibly TRBD2 for D (6 bases). The sample taken for sequencing was T cells isolated from PBMCs. The CDR3 region is CASSYSMPGRTGELFF. CDR3 bases: TGTGCCAGCAGTTACTCGATGCCAGGGAGGACCGGGGAGCTGTTTTTT.